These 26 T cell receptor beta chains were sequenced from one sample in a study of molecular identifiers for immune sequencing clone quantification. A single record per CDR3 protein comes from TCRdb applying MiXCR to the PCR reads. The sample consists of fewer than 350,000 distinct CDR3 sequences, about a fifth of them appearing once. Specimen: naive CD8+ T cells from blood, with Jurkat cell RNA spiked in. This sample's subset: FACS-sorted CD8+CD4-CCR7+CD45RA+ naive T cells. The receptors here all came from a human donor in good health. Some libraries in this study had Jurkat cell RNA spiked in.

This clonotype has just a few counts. CDR3 nucleotide sequence: TGCGCCAGCAGCCAATGGTCCGGCGCGAGTAATGAGCAGTTCTTC. Its translation is CASSQWSGASNEQFF. The chain has TRBV4-3 and TRBJ2-1; the D is unclear. The CDR3 sequence is 15 residues long. The V gene's germline CDR1 is LGHNA and CDR2 YSLEER. Trimming shortened V by 2 bases and J by 7 bases, and 15 bases separated the two germline ends.

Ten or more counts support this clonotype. The CDR3 DNA sequence: TGTGCCAGCAGTTATTCCCCAGGAAGCACAGATACGCAGTATTTT. It encodes CASSYSPGSTDTQYF. The chain uses TRBV6-5 and TRBJ2-3; D uncertain. V lost 3 bases, J lost 0 bases, and 10 bases lay in between. Germline V gene sequence: CDR1 MNHEY, CDR2 SVGAGI. CDR3 size: 15 residues.

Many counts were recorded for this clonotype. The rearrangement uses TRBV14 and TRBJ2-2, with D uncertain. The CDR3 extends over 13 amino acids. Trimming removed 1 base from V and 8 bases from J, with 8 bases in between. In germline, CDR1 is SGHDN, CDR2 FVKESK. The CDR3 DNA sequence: TGTGCCAGCAGCCAAGTGTGGGGAGGGGAGCTGTTTTTT. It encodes CASSQVWGGELFF.

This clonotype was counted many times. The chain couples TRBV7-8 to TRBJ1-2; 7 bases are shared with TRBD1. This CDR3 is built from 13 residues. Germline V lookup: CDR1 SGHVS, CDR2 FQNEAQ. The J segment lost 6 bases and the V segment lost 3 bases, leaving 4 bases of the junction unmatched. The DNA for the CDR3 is TGTGCCAGCAGCTTGGGGACAGTTAATGGCTACACCTTC. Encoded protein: CASSLGTVNGYTF.

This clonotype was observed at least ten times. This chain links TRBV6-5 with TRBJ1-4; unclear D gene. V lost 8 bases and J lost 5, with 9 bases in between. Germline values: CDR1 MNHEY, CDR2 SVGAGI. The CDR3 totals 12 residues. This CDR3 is CASAAGNEKLFF. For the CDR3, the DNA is TGTGCCAGCGCGGCGGGAAATGAAAAACTGTTTTTT.

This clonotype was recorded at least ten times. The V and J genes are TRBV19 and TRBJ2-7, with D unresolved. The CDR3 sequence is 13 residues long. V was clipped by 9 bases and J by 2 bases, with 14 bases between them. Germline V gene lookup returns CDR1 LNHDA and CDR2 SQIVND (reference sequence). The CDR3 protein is CASSPGRTYEQYF. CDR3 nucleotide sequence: TGTGCCAGCAGCCCGGGCCGCACCTACGAGCAGTACTTC.

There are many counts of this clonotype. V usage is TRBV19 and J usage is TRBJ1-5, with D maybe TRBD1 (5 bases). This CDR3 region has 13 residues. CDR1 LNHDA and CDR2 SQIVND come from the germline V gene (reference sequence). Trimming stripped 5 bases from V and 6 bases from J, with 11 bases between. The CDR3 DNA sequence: TGTGCCAGTAGTTCAGGGTCTAGTCAGCCCCAGCATTTT. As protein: CASSSGSSQPQHF.

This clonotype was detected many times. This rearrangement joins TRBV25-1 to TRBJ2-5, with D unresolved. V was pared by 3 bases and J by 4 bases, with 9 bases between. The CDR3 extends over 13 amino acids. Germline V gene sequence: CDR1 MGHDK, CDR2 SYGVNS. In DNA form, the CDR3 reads TGTGCCAGCAGTGAGGGGTTGGGAGAGACCCAGTACTTC. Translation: CASSEGLGETQYF. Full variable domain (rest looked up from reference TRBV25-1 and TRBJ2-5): EADIYQTPRYLVIGTGKKITLECSQTMGHDKMYWYQQDPGMELHLIHYSYGVNSTEKGDLSSESTVSRIRTEHFPLTLESARPSHTSQYLCASSEGLGETQYFGPGTRLLVL.

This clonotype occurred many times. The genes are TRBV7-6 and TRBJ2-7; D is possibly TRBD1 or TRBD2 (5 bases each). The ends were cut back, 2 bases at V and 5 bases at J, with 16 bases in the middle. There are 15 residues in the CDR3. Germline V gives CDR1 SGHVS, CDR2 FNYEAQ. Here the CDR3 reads CASSLTDSPGHEQYF. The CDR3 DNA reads TGTGCCAGCAGCTTAACCGACAGTCCGGGGCACGAGCAGTACTTC.

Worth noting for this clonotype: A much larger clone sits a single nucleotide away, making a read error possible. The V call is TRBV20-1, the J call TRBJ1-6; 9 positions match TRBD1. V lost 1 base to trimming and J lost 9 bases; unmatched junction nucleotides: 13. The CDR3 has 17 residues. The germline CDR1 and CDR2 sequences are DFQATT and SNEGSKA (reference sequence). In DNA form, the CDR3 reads TGCAGTGCTAGAGGTGAACAGGGGGCCGTGGATAGTTCACCCCTCCACTTT. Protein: CSARGEQGAVDSSPLHF.

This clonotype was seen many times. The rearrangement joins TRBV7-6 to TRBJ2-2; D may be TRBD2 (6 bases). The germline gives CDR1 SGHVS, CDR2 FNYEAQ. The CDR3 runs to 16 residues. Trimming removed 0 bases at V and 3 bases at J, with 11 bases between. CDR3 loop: CASSLATRSDTGELFF. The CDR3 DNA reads TGTGCCAGCAGCTTAGCGACTAGGTCCGACACCGGGGAGCTGTTTTTT.

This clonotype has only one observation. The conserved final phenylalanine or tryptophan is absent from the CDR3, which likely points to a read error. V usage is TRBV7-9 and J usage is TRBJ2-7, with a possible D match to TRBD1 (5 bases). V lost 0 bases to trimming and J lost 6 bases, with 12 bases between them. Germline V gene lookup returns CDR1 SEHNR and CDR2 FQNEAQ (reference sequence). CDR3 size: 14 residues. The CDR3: CASSLARQGTEQYS. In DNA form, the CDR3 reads TGTGCCAGCAGCTTAGCGCGGCAGGGTACCGAGCAGTACTCC.

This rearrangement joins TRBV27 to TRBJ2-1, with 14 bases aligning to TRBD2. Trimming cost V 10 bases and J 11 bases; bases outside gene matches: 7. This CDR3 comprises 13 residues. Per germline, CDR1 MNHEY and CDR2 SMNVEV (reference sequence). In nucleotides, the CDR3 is TGTGCCACCTTCGGACTAGCGGGGGGCCAGCAGTTCTTC. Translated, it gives CATFGLAGGQQFF.

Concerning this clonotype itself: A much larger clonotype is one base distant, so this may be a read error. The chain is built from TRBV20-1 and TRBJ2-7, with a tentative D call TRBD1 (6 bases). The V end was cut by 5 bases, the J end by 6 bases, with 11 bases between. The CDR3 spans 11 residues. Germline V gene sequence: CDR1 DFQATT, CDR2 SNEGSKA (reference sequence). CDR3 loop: CSAPRGPEQYF. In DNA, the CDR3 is TGCAGTGCTCCCAGGGGACCCGAGCAGTACTTC.

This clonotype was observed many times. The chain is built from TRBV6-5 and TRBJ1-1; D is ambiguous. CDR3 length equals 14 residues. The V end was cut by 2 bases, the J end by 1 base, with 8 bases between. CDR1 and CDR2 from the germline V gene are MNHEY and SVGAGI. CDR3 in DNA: TGTGCCAGCAGTTACGGCAGGCGGAACACTGAAGCTTTCTTT. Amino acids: CASSYGRRNTEAFF.

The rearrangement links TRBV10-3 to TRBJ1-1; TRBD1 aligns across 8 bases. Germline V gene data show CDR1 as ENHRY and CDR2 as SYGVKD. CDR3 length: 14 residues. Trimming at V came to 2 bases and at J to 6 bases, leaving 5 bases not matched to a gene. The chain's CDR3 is CAISEPGQVSEAFF. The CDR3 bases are TGTGCCATCAGTGAGCCGGGACAGGTTTCTGAAGCTTTCTTT.

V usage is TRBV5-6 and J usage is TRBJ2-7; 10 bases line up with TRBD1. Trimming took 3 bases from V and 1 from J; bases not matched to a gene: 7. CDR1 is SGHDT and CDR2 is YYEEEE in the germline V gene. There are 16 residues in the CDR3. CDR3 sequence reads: CASSSAGQGISYEQYF. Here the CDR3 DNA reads TGTGCCAGCAGCTCCGCGGGACAGGGGATATCCTACGAGCAGTACTTC.

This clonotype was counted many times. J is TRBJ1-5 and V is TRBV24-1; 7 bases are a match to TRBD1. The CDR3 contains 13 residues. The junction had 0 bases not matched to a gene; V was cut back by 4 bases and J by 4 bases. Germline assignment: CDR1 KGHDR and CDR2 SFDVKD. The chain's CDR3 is CATSDRGNQPQHF. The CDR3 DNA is TGTGCCACCAGTGACAGGGGGAATCAGCCCCAGCATTTT.

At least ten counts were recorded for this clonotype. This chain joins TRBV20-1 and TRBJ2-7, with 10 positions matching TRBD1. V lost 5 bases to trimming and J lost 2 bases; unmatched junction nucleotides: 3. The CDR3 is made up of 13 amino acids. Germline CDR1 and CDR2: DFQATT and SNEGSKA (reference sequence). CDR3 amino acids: CSALGQGPYEQYF. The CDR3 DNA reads TGCAGTGCTCTGGGACAGGGGCCCTACGAGCAGTACTTC.

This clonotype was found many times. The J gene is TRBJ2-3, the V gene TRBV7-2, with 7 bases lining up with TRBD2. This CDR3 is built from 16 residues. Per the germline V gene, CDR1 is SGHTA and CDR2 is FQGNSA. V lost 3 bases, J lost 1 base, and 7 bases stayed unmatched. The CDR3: CASSFRGDRGTDTQYF. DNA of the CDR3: TGTGCCAGCAGCTTCCGGGGGGACCGCGGCACAGATACGCAGTATTTT.

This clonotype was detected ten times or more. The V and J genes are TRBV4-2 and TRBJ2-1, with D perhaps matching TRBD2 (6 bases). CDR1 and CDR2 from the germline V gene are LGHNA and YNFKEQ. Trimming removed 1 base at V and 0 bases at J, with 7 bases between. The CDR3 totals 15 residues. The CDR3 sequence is CASSQASDSYNEQFF. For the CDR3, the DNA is TGTGCCAGCAGCCAAGCTAGCGACTCCTACAATGAGCAGTTCTTC.

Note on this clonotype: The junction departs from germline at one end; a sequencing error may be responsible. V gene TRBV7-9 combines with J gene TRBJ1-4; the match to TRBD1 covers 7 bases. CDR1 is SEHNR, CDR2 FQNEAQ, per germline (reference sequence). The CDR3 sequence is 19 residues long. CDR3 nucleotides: TGTGCCAGCAGCTTCCCGGGACAGACGCCGTTTGGGGCTAATGAAAAACTGTTTTTC. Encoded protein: CASSFPGQTPFGANEKLFF. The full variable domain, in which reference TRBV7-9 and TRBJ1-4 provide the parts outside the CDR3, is DTGVSQNPRHKITKRGQNVTFRCDPISEHNRLYWYRQTLGQGPEFLTYFQNEAQLEKSRLLSDRFSAERPKGSFSTLEIQRTEQGDSAMYLCASSFPGQTPFGANEKLFFGSGTQLSVL.

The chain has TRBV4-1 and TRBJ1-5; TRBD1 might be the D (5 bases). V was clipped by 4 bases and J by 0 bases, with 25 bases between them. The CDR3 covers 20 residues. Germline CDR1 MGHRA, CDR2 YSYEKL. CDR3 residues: CASSPLLGRGDSFSNQPQHF. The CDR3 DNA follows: TGCGCCAGCAGCCCTTTGTTGGGACGGGGGGATTCGTTTAGCAATCAGCCCCAGCATTTT.

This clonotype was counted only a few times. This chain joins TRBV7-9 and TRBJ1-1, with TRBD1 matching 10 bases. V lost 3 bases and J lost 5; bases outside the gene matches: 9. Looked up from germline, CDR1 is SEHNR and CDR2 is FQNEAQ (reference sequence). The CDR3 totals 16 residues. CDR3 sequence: CASSFTGTGVGTEAFF. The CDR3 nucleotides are TGTGCCAGCAGCTTTACCGGGACAGGGGTTGGGACTGAAGCTTTCTTT.

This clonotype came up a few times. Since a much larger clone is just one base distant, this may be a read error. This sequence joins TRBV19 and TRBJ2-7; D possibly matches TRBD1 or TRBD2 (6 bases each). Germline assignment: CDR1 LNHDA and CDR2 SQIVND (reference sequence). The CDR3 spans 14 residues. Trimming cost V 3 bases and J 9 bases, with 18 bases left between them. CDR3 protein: CASSIWTAGGGQYF. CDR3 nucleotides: TGTGCCAGTAGTATCTGGACAGCCGGGGGAGGGCAGTACTTC. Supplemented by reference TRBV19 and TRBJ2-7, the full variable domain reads DGGITQSPKYLFRKEGQNVTLSCEQNLNHDAMYWYRQDPGQGLRLIYYSQIVNDFQKGDIAEGYSVSREKKESFPLTVTSAQKNPTAFYLCASSIWTAGGGQYFGPGTRLTVT.

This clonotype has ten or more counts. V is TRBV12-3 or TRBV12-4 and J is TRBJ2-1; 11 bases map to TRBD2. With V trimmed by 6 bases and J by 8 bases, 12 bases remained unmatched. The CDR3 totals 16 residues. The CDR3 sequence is CASRPGLAGSGDEQFF. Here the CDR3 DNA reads TGTGCCAGCAGACCAGGACTAGCGGGCTCTGGCGATGAGCAGTTCTTC.